The rows below give T cell receptor beta chains drawn from one sample of a study of blood T cell repertoires in COVID-19. The repertoire was sequenced with immunoSEQ multiplex PCR; TCRdb's copy has only in-frame clones and lacks some. The data contain roughly 100,000 clones, roughly 92% of them singletons. Material: peripheral blood. The receptors here all came from a woman in her forties or fifties with COVID-19, enrolled during active disease. The CDR3 runs from the conserved cysteine through the conserved F or W. Each record gives: CDR3 protein, CDR3 DNA, V gene, D gene, J gene, clone size. D genes are given only for firm matches. Only some rows state a clone size, as once, few, many or a class for expanded clones.

CDR3aa: CATSDPDRIYGYTF; CDR3nt: TGTGCCACCAGTGATCCCGACAGGATCTATGGCTACACCTTC; v_gene: TRBV24-1; d_gene: .; j_gene: TRBJ1-2; abundance: .
CDR3aa: CASSSWTGAGNTIYF; CDR3nt: TGCGCCAGCAGTTCCTGGACAGGGGCCGGAAACACCATATATTTT; v_gene: TRBV5-1; d_gene: TRBD1; j_gene: TRBJ1-3; abundance: .
CDR3aa: CASKKVGRANTEAFF; CDR3nt: TGTGCCAGTAAAAAGGTGGGCAGGGCGAACACTGAAGCTTTCTTT; v_gene: TRBV19; d_gene: .; j_gene: TRBJ1-1; abundance: .
CDR3aa: CASSSAPGDGQPQHF; CDR3nt: TGTGCCAGCAGCTCAGCCCCAGGGGACGGTCAGCCCCAGCATTTT; v_gene: TRBV7-2; d_gene: .; j_gene: TRBJ1-5; abundance: once
CDR3aa: CASSPGWGPEAFF; CDR3nt: TGTGCCAGCAGCCCGGGGTGGGGTCCTGAAGCTTTCTTT; v_gene: TRBV5-6; d_gene: .; j_gene: TRBJ1-1; abundance: .
CDR3aa: CAWRGWGRNTEAFF; CDR3nt: TGTGCCTGGAGGGGATGGGGGCGGAACACTGAAGCTTTCTTT; v_gene: TRBV30; d_gene: .; j_gene: TRBJ1-1; abundance: .
CDR3aa: CASSPYGGTDQPQHF; CDR3nt: TGTGCCAGCTCACCGTACGGAGGGACGGACCAGCCCCAGCATTTT; v_gene: TRBV18; d_gene: .; j_gene: TRBJ1-5; abundance: .
CDR3aa: CASSQGTGILPLHF; CDR3nt: TGCGCCAGCAGCCAAGGCACAGGGATATTACCCCTCCACTTT; v_gene: TRBV4-1; d_gene: .; j_gene: TRBJ1-6; abundance: .
CDR3aa: CASSLDWGLGNTIYF; CDR3nt: TGTGCCAGCAGCTTAGACTGGGGCCTAGGAAACACCATATATTTT; v_gene: TRBV6-6; d_gene: .; j_gene: TRBJ1-3; abundance: .
CDR3aa: CSARQVTEAFF; CDR3nt: TGCAGTGCTAGGCAGGTCACTGAAGCTTTCTTT; v_gene: TRBV20-1; d_gene: .; j_gene: TRBJ1-1; abundance: .
CDR3aa: CASSEQYYNSPLHF; CDR3nt: TGCGCCAGCAGTGAACAGTACTATAATTCACCCCTCCACTTT; v_gene: TRBV10-1; d_gene: .; j_gene: TRBJ1-6; abundance: .
CDR3aa: CASRPSGSGNTIYF; CDR3nt: TGTGCCAGCCGCCCTAGTGGGTCTGGAAACACCATATATTTT; v_gene: TRBV5-6; d_gene: .; j_gene: TRBJ1-3; abundance: .
CDR3aa: CASSYGSGGADEQFF; CDR3nt: TGTGCCAGCAGTTACGGTAGCGGGGGGGCAGACGAGCAGTTCTTC; v_gene: TRBV6-2/TRBV6-3; d_gene: TRBD2; j_gene: TRBJ2-1; abundance: .
CDR3aa: CASSEWGANYGYTF; CDR3nt: TGTGCCAGCAGTGAATGGGGCGCTAACTATGGCTACACCTTC; v_gene: TRBV25-1; d_gene: .; j_gene: TRBJ1-2; abundance: once